The 18 T cell receptor beta chains below come from one sample, sequenced in a study of T cells after yellow fever vaccination. TCRdb reprocessed the 5' RACE reads with MiXCR, giving one entry per CDR3 protein. The sample yields 40,000 or so distinct CDR3 sequences, roughly 6.4% seen once. This sample comprised CD8+ T cells not binding an NS4B(214-222) dextramer, sorted from PBMCs, obtained 45 days after the yellow fever booster vaccination. The receptors come from a man younger than 40 who received the YFV17D yellow fever vaccine.

There are many counts of this clonotype. The chain uses TRBV4-2 and TRBJ2-5; D may be TRBD1 (7 bases). The germline V gene encodes CDR1 LGHNA and CDR2 YNFKEQ. V dropped 2 bases and J dropped 4 bases, with 23 bases sitting between them. CDR3 length: 18 residues. In nucleotides, the CDR3 is TGTGCCAGCAGCCAATGGGATACGGGGACAGTGGAGGGAGAGACCCAGTACTTC. Its translation: CASSQWDTGTVEGETQYF.

There are many counts of this clonotype. CDR3 sequence reads: CASSSGLAANEQFF. For the CDR3, the DNA is TGTGCCAGCAGTTCCGGACTAGCGGCCAATGAGCAGTTCTTC. This chain uses TRBV12-3 or TRBV12-4 with TRBJ2-1, with 10 bases identical to TRBD2. This CDR3 has 14 amino acids. The V and J ends lost 4 bases and 6 bases, in that order; junction bases with no gene match: 3.

This clonotype was seen only a few times. This chain uses TRBV5-4 with TRBJ2-7; 11 bases line up with TRBD2. The trim removed 2 bases at V and 7 bases at J, leaving 5 bases unmatched. Germline CDR1 and CDR2: SGHNT and YYREEE (reference sequence). The CDR3 spans 14 residues. DNA of the CDR3: TGTGCCAGCAGCTTTGGACTAGCGGGCGGGGAGCAGTACTTC. Its protein product is CASSFGLAGGEQYF. Full variable domain (rest looked up from reference TRBV5-4 and TRBJ2-7): ETGVTQSPTHLIKTRGQQVTLRCSSQSGHNTVSWYQQALGQGPQFIFQYYREEENGRGNFPPRFSGLQFPNYSSELNVNALELDDSALYLCASSFGLAGGEQYFGPGTRLTVT.

This clonotype was seen repeatedly, ten times or more. CDR3 sequence reads: CASSPWGREISGELFF. DNA of the CDR3: TGTGCCAGCAGCCCCTGGGGGCGGGAGATATCCGGGGAGCTGTTTTTT. V usage is TRBV12-3 or TRBV12-4 and J usage is TRBJ2-2; possibly TRBD2 for D (7 bases). CDR3 length: 16 amino acids. Trimming took 6 bases from V and 6 from J, leaving 20 bases between them.

At least ten counts were recorded for this clonotype. This rearrangement joins TRBV29-1 to TRBJ2-7; the D is unclear. The CDR3 consists of 13 residues. The germline gives CDR1 SQVTM, CDR2 ANQGSEA. The V and J ends lost 5 bases and 1 base respectively, with 12 bases between them. The CDR3 DNA is TGCAGCGTTTGGACCTCCCCGTCCTACGAGCAGTACTTC. Encoded protein: CSVWTSPSYEQYF.

This clonotype has at least ten counts. The chain combines TRBV29-1 with TRBJ2-7; D possibly corresponds to TRBD2 (6 bases). V was shortened by 0 bases and J by 0 bases, with 12 bases between the two germline ends. The CDR3 length is 15 residues. CDR1 SQVTM and CDR2 ANQGSEA come from the germline V gene. The CDR3: CSVEDRETVSYEQYF. CDR3 bases: TGCAGCGTTGAAGATCGGGAGACAGTCTCCTACGAGCAGTACTTC.

This clonotype occurred many times. This rearrangement joins TRBV21-1 to TRBJ2-5; the tabulated D call, TRBD2, remains unverified against the DNA. TRBV21-1 is designated a pseudogene. CDR3 size: 14 residues. DNA of the CDR3: TGTGCCAGCAGCACTGTGCGGGCCGAAGAGACCCAGTACTTC. This translates into CASSTVRAEETQYF.

This clonotype appeared once. This sequence may be a read error, since a much larger clone differs from it by one base. This chain connects TRBV12-3 or TRBV12-4 to TRBJ2-2; D remains ambiguous. The length of the CDR3 is 12 residues. Trimming took 7 bases from V and 5 from J, leaving 8 bases between them. The CDR3, as DNA: TGTGCCAGCACTTTCGCTACCGGGGAGCTGTTTTTT. The encoded protein is CASTFATGELFF.

In its sample, this clonotype was seen many times. The V and J genes are TRBV27 and TRBJ2-5, with D perhaps being TRBD1 or TRBD2 (5 bases each). The V end lost 6 bases, the J end lost 0 bases, and 23 bases lay between the germline ends. The CDR3 consists of 18 residues. Germline CDR1 MNHEY, CDR2 SMNVEV (reference sequence). The CDR3 bases are TGTGCCAGCAGCCTGGGACGGCTGAGTTCGTTATACCAAGAGACCCAGTACTTC. Its protein is CASSLGRLSSLYQETQYF.

This clonotype appeared a single time. Being one base from a much bigger clone, this may be a read error. The rearrangement uses TRBV15 and TRBJ2-5, with D possibly TRBD2 on 6 matching bases. Germline lookup yields CDR1 LNHNV and CDR2 YYDKDF (reference sequence). The CDR3 spans 15 residues. V shed 3 bases and J shed 2 bases, with 13 bases lying between them. As DNA, the CDR3 is TGTGCCACCAGCAGTGATACGACTAGACAAGAGACCCAGTACTTC. It encodes CATSSDTTRQETQYF.

Ten or more counts support this clonotype. V usage is TRBV12-3 or TRBV12-4 and J usage is TRBJ2-3; D is possibly TRBD1 or TRBD2 (7 bases each). The CDR3 consists of 17 residues. V lost 5 bases and J 2 bases, leaving 20 bases between the germline ends. The CDR3 here is CASSAQGGGSFTDTQYF. In nucleotides, the CDR3 is TGTGCCAGCAGTGCCCAAGGGGGCGGGAGTTTCACAGATACGCAGTATTTT.

This clonotype was observed a handful of times. J is TRBJ2-1 and V is TRBV20-1; 7 nucleotides match TRBD2. The CDR3 length is 17 residues. From germline, CDR1 is DFQATT and CDR2 SNEGSKA (reference sequence). V shed 1 base and J 8 bases; nucleotides not matched to a gene: 17. CDR3 sequence (DNA): TGCAGTGCTAGAGGACTTGCTTGGACTAGAATCGGCGATGAGCAGTTCTTC. Residues: CSARGLAWTRIGDEQFF.

This clonotype was detected ten times or more. The chain joins TRBV29-1 to TRBJ2-2; D is unresolved. The CDR3 covers 14 residues. Trimming removed 4 bases from V and 0 bases from J, with 9 bases in between. Per the germline V gene, CDR1 is SQVTM and CDR2 is ANQGSEA. The CDR3 bases are TGCAGCGTTGTGGGTGGGCCGAACACCGGGGAGCTGTTTTTT. This encodes CSVVGGPNTGELFF.

The table lists this clonotype with many counts. The chain uses TRBV29-1 and TRBJ2-5; no clear D. Per the germline V gene, CDR1 is SQVTM and CDR2 is ANQGSEA. Trimming shortened V by 4 bases and J by 5 bases, and 11 bases separated the two germline ends. The CDR3 runs to 12 residues. As DNA, the CDR3 is TGCAGCGTTGGCTATCTGGGTGAGACCCAGTACTTC. This encodes CSVGYLGETQYF.

This clonotype was counted many times. This chain connects TRBV3-1 to TRBJ2-7; unclear D gene. Per the germline V gene, CDR1 is LGHDT and CDR2 is YNNKEL (reference sequence). The V gene lost 4 bases and the J gene lost 2 bases, with 9 bases spanning the gap. CDR3 length: 13 amino acids. The CDR3 coding sequence is TGTGCCAGCAGCCCGACTCTGGCCTACGAGCAGTACTTC. Amino acid sequence: CASSPTLAYEQYF.

CDR3 DNA: TGCAGTGCTAGAGAGGGAACCCTTGAAGCTTTCTTT. Residues: CSAREGTLEAFF. The rearrangement uses TRBV20-1 and TRBJ1-1; D not resolved. Trimming shortened V by 0 bases and J by 7 bases, and 9 bases separated the two germline ends. The CDR3 is 12 amino acids. Per germline, CDR1 DFQATT and CDR2 SNEGSKA (reference sequence).

This clonotype occurred many times. Written as DNA, the CDR3 is TGTGCCAGCAGTCATAGCACAGATACGCAGTATTTT. It translates to CASSHSTDTQYF. The chain joins TRBV27 to TRBJ2-3; D gene unclear. Trimming left V 5 bases short and J 0 bases short, with 3 bases between. This CDR3 comprises 12 residues. The germline CDR1 and CDR2 sequences are MNHEY and SMNVEV (reference sequence).

This clonotype was counted at least ten times. The chain combines TRBV29-1 with TRBJ2-7, with a tentative D call TRBD1 (6 bases). This CDR3 has 14 residues. Germline V gives CDR1 SQVTM, CDR2 ANQGSEA. Trimming shortened V by 5 bases and J by 0 bases, and 14 bases separated the two germline ends. This CDR3 reads CSVLSGTHSYEQYF. The CDR3 DNA is TGCAGCGTTCTATCCGGGACACACTCCTACGAGCAGTACTTC.